This T cell receptor beta chain was captured in a study of T cells in localized non-small cell lung cancer. Study-wide results and caveats: Measurement of T cell clonality placed uninvolved adjacent lung highest, above the level in tumor. Detection in adjacent lung was observed for a median about 56 of the top 100 tumor clones. Only one tumor region was sequenced, so heterogeneity remains possible.

The method was immunoSEQ multiplex PCR; TCRdb's version includes in-frame clones alone and lacks a portion of them. Of more than 100,000 clones in the sample, 89% were seen once. A word on this clone: Its specificity is not known.

The CDR3 length is 15 residues. Germline V gene lookup returns CDR1 SEHNR and CDR2 FQNEAQ (reference sequence). Trimming took 5 bases from V and 11 from J; bases not matched to a gene: 8. The source was peripheral blood, collected before any cancer treatment. The sequence was obtained from a female donor over 55 with stage I lung adenocarcinoma. The V call is TRBV7-9, the J call TRBJ2-1; 14 bases align to TRBD2. The CDR3 loop reads CASSQGLAGDGKQFF. CDR3 DNA: TGTGCCAGCAGCCAGGGACTAGCGGGAGATGGGAAGCAGTTCTTC.